A selection of T cell receptor beta chains follows, all from one sample in a study of neurological immune-mediated disorders. Using its own MiXCR run on the 5' RACE reads, TCRdb lists one record per CDR3 protein. In the table there are around 46,000 distinct CDR3 sequences, less than 2% of which are singletons. Sample: PBMCs. The receptors come from a middle-aged woman with multiple sclerosis. CDR3s include the opening cysteine and the closing phenylalanine or tryptophan. A D gene is named only where the DNA matches it firmly. The size entry gives how often the clone was seen (once, few, many) or a class if it is expanded.

J: TRBJ2-3
size: many
V: TRBV5-4
D: .
CDR3: CASSSAGIFTDTQYF
DNA: TGTGCCAGCAGCTCAGCAGGGATTTTCACAGATACGCAGTATTTT

J: TRBJ1-4
size: many
V: TRBV5-1
D: .
CDR3: CASSLGVRGYEKLFF
DNA: TGCGCCAGCAGCTTGGGGGTCAGGGGTTATGAAAAACTGTTTTTT

J: TRBJ1-6
size: many
V: TRBV10-3
D: .
CDR3: CAISESRGNSPLHF
DNA: TGTGCCATCAGTGAGTCTCGGGGCAATTCACCCCTCCACTTT

J: TRBJ2-3
size: many
V: TRBV20-1
D: .
CDR3: CSAIQRLTGYDTDTQYF
DNA: TGCAGTGCTATCCAACGACTGACGGGCTATGACACAGATACGCAGTATTTT

J: TRBJ1-1
size: many
V: TRBV5-5
D: TRBD1
CDR3: CASSLRGQNTEAFF
DNA: TGTGCCAGCAGCCTGAGGGGGCAGAACACTGAAGCTTTCTTT

J: TRBJ1-1
size: many
V: TRBV10-3
D: .
CDR3: CAINGDGTEAFF
DNA: TGTGCCATCAATGGGGACGGGACTGAAGCTTTCTTT

J: TRBJ2-7
size: many
V: TRBV12-3/TRBV12-4
D: .
CDR3: CASSLFYEQYF
DNA: TGTGCCAGCAGTCTATTCTACGAGCAGTACTTC

J: TRBJ1-5
size: many
V: TRBV5-1
D: TRBD1
CDR3: CASSLRQGGGPQHF
DNA: TGCGCCAGCAGCTTGAGGCAGGGGGGCGGGCCCCAGCATTTT

J: TRBJ1-1
size: many
V: TRBV15
D: TRBD1
CDR3: CATSREPQGGTEAFF
DNA: TGTGCCACCAGCAGAGAACCACAGGGGGGAACTGAAGCTTTCTTT

J: TRBJ2-2
size: many
V: TRBV7-9
D: .
CDR3: CASSLFGELFF
DNA: TGTGCCAGCAGCTTATTCGGGGAGCTGTTTTTT

J: TRBJ2-5
size: many
V: TRBV9
D: TRBD1
CDR3: CASSALQGEETQYF
DNA: TGTGCCAGCAGCGCCTTGCAGGGGGAAGAGACCCAGTACTTC

J: TRBJ2-7
size: many
V: TRBV14
D: .
CDR3: CASSMDGYEQYF
DNA: TGTGCCAGCAGCATGGACGGCTACGAGCAGTACTTC

J: TRBJ1-2
size: many
V: TRBV10-3
D: .
CDR3: CAISGEYTIFPYGYTF
DNA: TGTGCCATCAGTGGAGAATACACTATTTTTCCTTATGGCTACACCTTC

J: TRBJ2-7
size: many
V: TRBV4-2
D: TRBD2
CDR3: CASSQGGTTLYEQYF
DNA: TGTGCCAGCAGCCAAGGCGGGACTACCCTATACGAGCAGTACTTC

J: TRBJ2-3
size: many
V: TRBV7-9
D: .
CDR3: CASSPYYSDTQYF
DNA: TGTGCCAGCAGCCCCTACTACTCGGATACGCAGTATTTT

J: TRBJ2-5
size: many
V: TRBV4-1
D: .
CDR3: CASSQVQGQETQYF
DNA: TGCGCCAGCAGCCAGGTGCAGGGCCAAGAGACCCAGTACTTC